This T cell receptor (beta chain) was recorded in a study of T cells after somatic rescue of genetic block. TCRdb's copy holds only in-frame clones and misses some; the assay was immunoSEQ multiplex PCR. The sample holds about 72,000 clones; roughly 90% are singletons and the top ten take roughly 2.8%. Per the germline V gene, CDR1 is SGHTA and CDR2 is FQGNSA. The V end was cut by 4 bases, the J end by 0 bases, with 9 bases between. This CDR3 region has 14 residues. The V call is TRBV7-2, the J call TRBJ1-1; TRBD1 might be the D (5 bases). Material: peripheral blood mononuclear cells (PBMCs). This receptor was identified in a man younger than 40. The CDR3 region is CASSWGVMNTEAFF. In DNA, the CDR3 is TGTGCCAGCAGCTGGGGGGTCATGAACACTGAAGCTTTCTTT.